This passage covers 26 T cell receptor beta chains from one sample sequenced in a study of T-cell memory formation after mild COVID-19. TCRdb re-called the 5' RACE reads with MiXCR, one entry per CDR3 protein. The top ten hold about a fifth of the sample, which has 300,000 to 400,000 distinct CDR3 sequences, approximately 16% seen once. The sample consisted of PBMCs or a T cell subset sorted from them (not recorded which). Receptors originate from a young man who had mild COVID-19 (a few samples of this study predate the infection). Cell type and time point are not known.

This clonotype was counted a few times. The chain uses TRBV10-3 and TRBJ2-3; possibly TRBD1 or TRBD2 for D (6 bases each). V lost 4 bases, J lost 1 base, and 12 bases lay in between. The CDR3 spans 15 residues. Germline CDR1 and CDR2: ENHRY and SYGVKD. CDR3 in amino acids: CAISARGEGTDTQYF. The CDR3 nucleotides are TGTGCCATCAGTGCTAGGGGGGAGGGCACAGATACGCAGTATTTT.

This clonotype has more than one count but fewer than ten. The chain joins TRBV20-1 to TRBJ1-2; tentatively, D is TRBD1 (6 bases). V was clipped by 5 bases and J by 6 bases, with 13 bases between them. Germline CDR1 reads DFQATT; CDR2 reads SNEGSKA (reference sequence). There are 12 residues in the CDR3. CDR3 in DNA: TGCAGTGCTCCACTGGACAGTGATGGCTACACCTTC. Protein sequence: CSAPLDSDGYTF.

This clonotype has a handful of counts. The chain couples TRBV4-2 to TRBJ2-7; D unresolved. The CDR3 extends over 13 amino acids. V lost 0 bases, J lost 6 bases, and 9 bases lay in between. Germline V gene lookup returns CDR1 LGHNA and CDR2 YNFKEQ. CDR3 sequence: CASSQESRAEQYF. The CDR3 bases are TGTGCCAGCAGCCAAGAGAGTCGGGCCGAGCAGTACTTC.

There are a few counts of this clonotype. The CDR3 loop reads CASRKPGFYEQYF. The CDR3 DNA follows: TGTGCCAGCAGGAAACCGGGTTTCTACGAGCAGTACTTC. The V gene is TRBV7-2, the J gene TRBJ2-7, with unresolved D. The CDR3 covers 13 residues. CDR1 and CDR2 from the germline V gene are SGHTA and FQGNSA. V dropped 6 bases and J dropped 3 bases, with 12 bases sitting between them.

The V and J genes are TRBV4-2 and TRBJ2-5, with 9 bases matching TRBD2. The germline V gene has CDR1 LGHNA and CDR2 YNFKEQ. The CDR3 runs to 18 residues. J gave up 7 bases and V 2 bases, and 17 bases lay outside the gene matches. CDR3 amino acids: CASSQLGYSGGEEGTQYF. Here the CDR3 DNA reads TGTGCCAGCAGCCAATTGGGGTATAGCGGGGGAGAAGAGGGGACCCAGTACTTC.

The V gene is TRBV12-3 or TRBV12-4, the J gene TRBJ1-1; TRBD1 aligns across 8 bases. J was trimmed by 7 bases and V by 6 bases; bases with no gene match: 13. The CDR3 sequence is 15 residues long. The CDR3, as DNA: TGTGCCAGCAGCCCAACCGAAACAGGGGGAGGTGAAGCTTTCTTT. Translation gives CASSPTETGGGEAFF.

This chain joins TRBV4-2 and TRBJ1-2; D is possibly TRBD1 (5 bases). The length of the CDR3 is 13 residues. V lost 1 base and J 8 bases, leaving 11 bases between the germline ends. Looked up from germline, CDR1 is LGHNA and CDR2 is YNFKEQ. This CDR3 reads CASSQGAGLGYTF. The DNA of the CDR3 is TGTGCCAGCAGCCAAGGGGCAGGGTTGGGCTACACCTTC.

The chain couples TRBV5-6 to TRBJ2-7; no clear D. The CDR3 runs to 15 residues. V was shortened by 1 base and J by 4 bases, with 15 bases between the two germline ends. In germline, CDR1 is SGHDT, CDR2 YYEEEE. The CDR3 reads CASSLRPVAHYEQYV. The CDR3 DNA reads TGTGCCAGCAGCTTGCGGCCAGTCGCACATTACGAGCAGTACGTC.

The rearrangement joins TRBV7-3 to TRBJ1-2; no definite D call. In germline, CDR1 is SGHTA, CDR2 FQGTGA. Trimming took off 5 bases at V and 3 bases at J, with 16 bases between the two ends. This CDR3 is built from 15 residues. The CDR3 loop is CASSMYSGDYYGYTF. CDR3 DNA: TGTGCCAGCAGCATGTACAGTGGGGATTACTATGGCTACACCTTC.

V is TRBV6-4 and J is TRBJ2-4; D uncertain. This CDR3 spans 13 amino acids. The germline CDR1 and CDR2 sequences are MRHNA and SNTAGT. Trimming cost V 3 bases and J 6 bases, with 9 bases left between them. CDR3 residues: CASSEGSGNIQYF. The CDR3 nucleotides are TGTGCCAGCAGTGAAGGCTCTGGAAACATTCAGTACTTC.

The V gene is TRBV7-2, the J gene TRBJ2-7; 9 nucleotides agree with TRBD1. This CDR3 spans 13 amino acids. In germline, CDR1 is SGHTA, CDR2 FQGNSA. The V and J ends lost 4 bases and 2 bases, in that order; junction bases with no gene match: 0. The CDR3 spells CASSWDRAYEQYF. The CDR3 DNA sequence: TGTGCCAGCAGCTGGGACAGGGCCTACGAGCAGTACTTC.

The CDR3 sequence: CSARGGAYSNQPQHF. DNA of the CDR3: TGCAGTGCTAGAGGGGGCGCATATAGCAATCAGCCCCAGCATTTT. The chain has TRBV20-1 and TRBJ1-5, with D tentatively TRBD1 (5 bases). The V and J ends lost 1 base and 0 bases respectively, with 10 bases between them. The CDR3 is 15 residues long. Per the germline V gene, CDR1 is DFQATT and CDR2 is SNEGSKA (reference sequence).

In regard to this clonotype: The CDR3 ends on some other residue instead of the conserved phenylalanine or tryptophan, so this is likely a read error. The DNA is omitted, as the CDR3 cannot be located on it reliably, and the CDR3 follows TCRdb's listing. The CDR3 loop is CASSLTGDQPQHL. The V and J genes are TRBV7-2 and TRBJ1-5; the table names TRBD1, a call not compared with the DNA. Germline lookup yields CDR1 SGHTA and CDR2 FQGNSA. Termini included, the CDR3 measures 13 amino acids.

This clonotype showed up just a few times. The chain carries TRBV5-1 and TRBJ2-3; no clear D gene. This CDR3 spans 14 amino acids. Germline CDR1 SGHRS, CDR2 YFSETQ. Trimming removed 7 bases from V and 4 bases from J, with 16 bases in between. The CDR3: CASGKARFPDTQYF. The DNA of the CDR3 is TGCGCCAGCGGGAAGGCGAGGTTCCCAGATACGCAGTATTTT.

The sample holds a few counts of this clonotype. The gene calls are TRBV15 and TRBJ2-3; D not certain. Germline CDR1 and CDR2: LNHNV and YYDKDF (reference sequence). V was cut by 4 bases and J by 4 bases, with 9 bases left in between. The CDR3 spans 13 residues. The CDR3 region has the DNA TGTGCCACCAGCACCGGAAGCCCAGATACGCAGTATTTT. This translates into CATSTGSPDTQYF.

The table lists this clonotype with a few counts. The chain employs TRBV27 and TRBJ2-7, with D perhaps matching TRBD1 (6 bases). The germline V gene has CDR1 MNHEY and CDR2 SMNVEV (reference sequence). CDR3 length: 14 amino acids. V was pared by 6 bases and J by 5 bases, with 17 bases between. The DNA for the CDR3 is TGTGCCAGCAGCCTAACCCCGACAGGTCACGAGCAGTACGTC. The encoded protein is CASSLTPTGHEQYV.

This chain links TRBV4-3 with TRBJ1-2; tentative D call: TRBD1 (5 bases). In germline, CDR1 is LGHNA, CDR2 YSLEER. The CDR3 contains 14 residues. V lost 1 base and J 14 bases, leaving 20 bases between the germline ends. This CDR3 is CASSQGRDWGGPTF. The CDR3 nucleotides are TGCGCCAGCAGCCAAGGTCGGGATTGGGGGGGACCGACCTTC.

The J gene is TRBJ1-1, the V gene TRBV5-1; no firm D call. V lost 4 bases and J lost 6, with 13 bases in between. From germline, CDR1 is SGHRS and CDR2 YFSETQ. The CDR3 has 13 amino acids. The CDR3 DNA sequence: TGCGCCAGCAGCCCCCCGGAGGGAGCTGAAGCTTTCTTT. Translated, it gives CASSPPEGAEAFF.

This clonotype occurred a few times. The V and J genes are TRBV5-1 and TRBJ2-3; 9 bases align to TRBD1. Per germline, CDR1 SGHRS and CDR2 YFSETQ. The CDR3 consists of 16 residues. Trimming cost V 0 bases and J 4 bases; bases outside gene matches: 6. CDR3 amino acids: CASSLDGTGSADTQYF. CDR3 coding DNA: TGCGCCAGCAGCTTGGACGGGACAGGGTCGGCAGATACGCAGTATTTT.

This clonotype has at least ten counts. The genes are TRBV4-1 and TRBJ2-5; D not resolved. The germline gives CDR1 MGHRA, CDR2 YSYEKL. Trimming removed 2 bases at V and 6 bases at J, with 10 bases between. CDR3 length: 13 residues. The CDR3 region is CASSQLDPKTQYF. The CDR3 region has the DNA TGCGCCAGCAGCCAATTGGACCCGAAGACCCAGTACTTC.

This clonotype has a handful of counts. The CDR3 is CASSYRQLSGANVLTF. The DNA for the CDR3 is TGTGCCAGCAGTTACCGGCAGCTCTCTGGGGCCAACGTCCTGACTTTC. The rearrangement links TRBV6-2 or TRBV6-3 to TRBJ2-6; D is undetermined. CDR3 length: 16 amino acids. CDR1 and CDR2 (germline): MNHEY, SVGEGT. The V gene lost 2 bases and the J gene lost 0 bases, with 8 bases spanning the gap.

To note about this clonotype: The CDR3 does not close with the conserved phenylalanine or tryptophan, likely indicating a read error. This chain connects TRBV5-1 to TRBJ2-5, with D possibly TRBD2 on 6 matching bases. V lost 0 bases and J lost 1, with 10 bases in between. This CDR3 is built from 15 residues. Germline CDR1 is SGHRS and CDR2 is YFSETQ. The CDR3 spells CASSLEAGPQETQYL. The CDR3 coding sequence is TGCGCCAGCAGCTTGGAGGCGGGGCCCCAAGAGACCCAGTACCTC.

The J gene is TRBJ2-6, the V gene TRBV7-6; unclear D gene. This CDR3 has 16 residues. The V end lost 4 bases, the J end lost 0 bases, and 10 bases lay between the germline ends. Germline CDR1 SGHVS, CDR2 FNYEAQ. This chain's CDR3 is CASSSPWSSGANVLTF. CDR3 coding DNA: TGTGCCAGCAGCTCCCCGTGGAGCTCTGGGGCCAACGTCCTGACTTTC.

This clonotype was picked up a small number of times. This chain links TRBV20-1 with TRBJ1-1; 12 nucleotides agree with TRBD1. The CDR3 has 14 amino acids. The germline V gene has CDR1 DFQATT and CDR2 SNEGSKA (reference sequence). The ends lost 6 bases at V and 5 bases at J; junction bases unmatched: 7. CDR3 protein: CSARGTGGYTEAFF. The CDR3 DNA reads TGCAGTGCCAGGGGGACAGGGGGCTATACTGAAGCTTTCTTT.

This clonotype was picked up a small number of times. CDR3 in amino acids: CASSTHGRQGADPEAFF. CDR3 nucleotides: TGTGCCAGCAGCACACATGGCAGACAGGGGGCAGACCCTGAAGCTTTCTTT. J is TRBJ1-1 and V is TRBV7-2; 10 bases match TRBD1. There are 17 residues in the CDR3. With V trimmed by 5 bases and J by 6 bases, 15 bases remained unmatched. Germline CDR1 and CDR2: SGHTA and FQGNSA.

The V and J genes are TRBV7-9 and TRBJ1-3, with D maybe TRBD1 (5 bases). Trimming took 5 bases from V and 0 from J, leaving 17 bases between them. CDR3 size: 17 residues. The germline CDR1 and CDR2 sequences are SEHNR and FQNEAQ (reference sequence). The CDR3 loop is CASSPPRVGDSGNTIYF. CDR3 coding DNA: TGTGCCAGCAGCCCTCCGAGAGTGGGGGACTCTGGAAACACCATATATTTT.